Below, one T cell receptor (beta chain) is given with its context. This entry belongs to a study of T-cell reconstitution after alpha-beta-depleted transplantation in children. Unique molecular identifiers were incorporated during preparation of the TCRbeta library. Each CDR3 protein is one row after TCRdb ran MiXCR on the PCR reads. The sample records a few hundred thousand distinct CDR3 sequences, around 12% being singletons. Specimen: PBMCs from the stem cell graft donor, collected from the stem cell graft. The clonotype was recovered from a human donor who donated a stem cell graft to a child with combined immunodeficiency.

The CDR3 protein is CSVESTVGGPNEKLFF. The DNA for the CDR3 is TGCAGCGTTGAATCCACAGTAGGGGGGCCTAATGAAAAACTGTTTTTT. This chain joins TRBV29-1 and TRBJ1-4, with a tentative D call TRBD1 (6 bases). The CDR3 totals 16 residues. Germline V gene sequence: CDR1 SQVTM, CDR2 ANQGSEA. V was cut by 2 bases and J by 3 bases, with 16 bases left in between. The variable domain in full, completed from reference TRBV29-1 and TRBJ1-4, reads SAVISQKPSRDICQRGTSLTIQCQVDSQVTMMFWYRQQPGQSLTLIATANQGSEATYESGFVIDKFPISRPNLTFSTLTVSNMSPEDSSIYLCSVESTVGGPNEKLFFGSGTQLSVL.